The next 6 T cell receptor beta chains were all read from a single sample in a study of shared clonotypes between healthy human individuals. TCRdb's copy holds only in-frame clones and misses some; the assay was immunoSEQ multiplex PCR. The repertoire consists of 730,000 or so clones, with around 72% occurring once and the leading ten covering 1.8%. The sample consisted of memory CD4+ T cells sorted from blood. Subset of the sample: CD45RA-negative fraction. These receptors all stem from a woman aged 25 to 39 in good health.

This rearrangement joins TRBV9 to TRBJ2-2, with D possibly being TRBD2 (5 bases). CDR3 length: 16 residues. The V gene's germline CDR1 is SGDLS and CDR2 YYNGEE. Trimming took off 2 bases at V and 0 bases at J, with 11 bases between the two ends. CDR3 DNA: TGTGCCAGCAGCGTGGGAGACTCCTCGAACACCGGGGAGCTGTTTTTT. It specifies CASSVGDSSNTGELFF. Together with reference TRBV9 and TRBJ2-2, the CDR3 gives the full variable domain: DSGVTQTPKHLITATGQRVTLRCSPRSGDLSVYWYQQSLDQGLQFLIQYYNGEERAKGNILERFSAQQFPDLHSELNLSSLELGDSALYFCASSVGDSSNTGELFFGEGSRLTVL.

This clone was detected many times. The chain has TRBV5-1 and TRBJ1-5; 7 bases map to TRBD1. The CDR3 has 14 amino acids. Germline CDR1 reads SGHRS; CDR2 reads YFSETQ. V lost 1 base and J lost 7; bases outside the gene matches: 5. The CDR3 DNA is TGCGCCAGCAGCTTGACAGGGGTAGGCCAGCCCCAGCATTTT. Translation: CASSLTGVGQPQHF. The whole variable domain, remainder taken from reference TRBV5-1 and TRBJ1-5, is KAGVTQTPRYLIKTRGQQVTLSCSPISGHRSVSWYQQTPGQGLQFLFEYFSETQRNKGNFPGRFSGRQFSNSRSEMNVSTLELGDSALYLCASSLTGVGQPQHFGDGTRLSIL.

V is TRBV28 and J is TRBJ1-5, with 7 bases that match TRBD1. The CDR3 covers 15 residues. The germline V gene encodes CDR1 MDHEN and CDR2 SYDVKM. J gave up 3 bases and V 4 bases, and 6 bases lay outside the gene matches. For the CDR3, the DNA is TGTGCCAGCAGTTCGCCGACAGGGACCAATCAGCCCCAGCATTTT. It codes for CASSSPTGTNQPQHF.

The sample holds one count of this clone. The J gene is TRBJ2-2, the V gene TRBV5-5; D not certain. CDR1 is SGHKS, CDR2 YYEKEE, per germline (reference sequence). The CDR3 length is 15 residues. With 2 bases removed from V and 2 bases from J, the gap between germline ends came to 10 bases. CDR3 coding DNA: TGTGCCAGCAGCTTTACCCAGCAAAACACCGGGGAGCTGTTTTTT. Encoded protein: CASSFTQQNTGELFF. Full variable domain (rest looked up from reference TRBV5-5 and TRBJ2-2): DAGVTQSPTHLIKTRGQQVTLRCSPISGHKSVSWYQQVLGQGPQFIFQYYEKEERGRGNFPDRFSARQFPNYSSELNVNALLLGDSALYLCASSFTQQNTGELFFGEGSRLTVL.

For the CDR3, the DNA is TGTGCCAGCAGGGTTAGACTAGCGGGAGGGCCCTCGGCGCAGTATTTT. Translation gives CASRVRLAGGPSAQYF. This chain connects TRBV28 to TRBJ2-3, with TRBD2 identical over 14 bases. Germline CDR1 reads MDHEN; CDR2 reads SYDVKM. The CDR3 covers 16 residues. The ends lost 6 bases at V and 10 bases at J; junction bases unmatched: 12.

This clone appeared a few times. Other DNA sequences from this sample encode an identical CDR3 as well. The chain carries TRBV5-1 and TRBJ2-5; no firm D call. Trimming took off 2 bases at V and 3 bases at J, with 2 bases between the two ends. The CDR3 is 11 amino acids. Germline lookup yields CDR1 SGHRS and CDR2 YFSETQ. The CDR3 reads CASSLKETQYF. CDR3 in DNA: TGCGCCAGCAGCTTAAAAGAGACCCAGTACTTC.